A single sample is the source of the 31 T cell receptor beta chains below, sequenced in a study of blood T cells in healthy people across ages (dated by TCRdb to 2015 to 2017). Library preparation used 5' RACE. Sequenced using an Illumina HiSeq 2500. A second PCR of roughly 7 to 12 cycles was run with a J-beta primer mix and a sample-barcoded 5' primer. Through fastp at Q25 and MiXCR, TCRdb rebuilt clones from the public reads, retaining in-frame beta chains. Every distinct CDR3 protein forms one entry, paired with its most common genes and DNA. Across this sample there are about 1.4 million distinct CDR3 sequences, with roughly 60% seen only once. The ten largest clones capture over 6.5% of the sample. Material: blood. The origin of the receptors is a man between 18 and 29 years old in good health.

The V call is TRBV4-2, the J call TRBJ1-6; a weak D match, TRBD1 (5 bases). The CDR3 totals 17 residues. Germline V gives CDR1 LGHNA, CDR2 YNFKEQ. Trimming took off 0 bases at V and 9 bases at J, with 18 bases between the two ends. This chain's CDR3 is CASSQESPRAGISPLHF. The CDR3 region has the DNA TGTGCCAGCAGCCAAGAGTCCCCCAGGGCGGGCATTTCACCCCTCCACTTT.

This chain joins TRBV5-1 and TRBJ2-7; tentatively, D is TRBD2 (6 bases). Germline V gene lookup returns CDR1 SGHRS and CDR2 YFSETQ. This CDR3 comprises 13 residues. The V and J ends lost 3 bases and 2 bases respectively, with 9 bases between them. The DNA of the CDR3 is TGCGCCAGCAGCTGGCGACTAGCCTACGAGCAGTACTTC. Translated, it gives CASSWRLAYEQYF. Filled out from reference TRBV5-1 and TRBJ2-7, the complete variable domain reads KAGVTQTPRYLIKTRGQQVTLSCSPISGHRSVSWYQQTPGQGLQFLFEYFSETQRNKGNFPGRFSGRQFSNSRSEMNVSTLELGDSALYLCASSWRLAYEQYFGPGTRLTVT.

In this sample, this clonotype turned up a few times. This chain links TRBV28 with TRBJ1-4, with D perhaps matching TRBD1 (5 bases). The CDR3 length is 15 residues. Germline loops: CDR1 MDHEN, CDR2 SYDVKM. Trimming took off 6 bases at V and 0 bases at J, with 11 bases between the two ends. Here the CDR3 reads CASRRGPATNEKLFF. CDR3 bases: TGTGCCAGCAGACGGGGACCTGCAACTAATGAAAAACTGTTTTTT. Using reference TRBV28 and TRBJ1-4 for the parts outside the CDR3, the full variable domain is DVKVTQSSRYLVKRTGEKVFLECVQDMDHENMFWYRQDPGLGLRLIYFSYDVKMKEKGDIPEGYSVSREKKERFSLILESASTNQTSMYLCASRRGPATNEKLFFGSGTQLSVL.

CDR3 amino acids: CAISDGTSGKNIQYF. The DNA of the CDR3 is TGTGCCATCAGCGACGGGACTAGCGGAAAAAACATTCAGTACTTC. The chain carries TRBV10-3 and TRBJ2-4; 11 positions agree with TRBD2. The V gene's germline CDR1 is ENHRY and CDR2 SYGVKD. The CDR3 has 15 amino acids. The V and J ends lost 6 bases and 4 bases, in that order; junction bases with no gene match: 5.

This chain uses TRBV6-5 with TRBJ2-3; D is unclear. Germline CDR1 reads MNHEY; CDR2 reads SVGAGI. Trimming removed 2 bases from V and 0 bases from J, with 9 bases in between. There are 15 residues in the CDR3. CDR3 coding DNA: TGTGCCAGCAGTTACAAACTATTCAGCACAGATACGCAGTATTTT. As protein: CASSYKLFSTDTQYF.

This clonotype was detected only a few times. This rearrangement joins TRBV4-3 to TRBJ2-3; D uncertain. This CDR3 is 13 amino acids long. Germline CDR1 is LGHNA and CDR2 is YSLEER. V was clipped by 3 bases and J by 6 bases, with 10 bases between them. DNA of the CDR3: TGCGCCAGCAGCCAGGCCCGGTTTGATACGCAGTATTTT. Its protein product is CASSQARFDTQYF.

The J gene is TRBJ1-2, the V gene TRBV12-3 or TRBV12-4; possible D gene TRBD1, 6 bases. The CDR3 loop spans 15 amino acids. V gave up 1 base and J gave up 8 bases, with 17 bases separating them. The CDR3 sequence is CASSLEEGGAQGYTF. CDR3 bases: TGTGCCAGCAGTTTAGAGGAGGGGGGGGCGCAGGGCTACACCTTC.

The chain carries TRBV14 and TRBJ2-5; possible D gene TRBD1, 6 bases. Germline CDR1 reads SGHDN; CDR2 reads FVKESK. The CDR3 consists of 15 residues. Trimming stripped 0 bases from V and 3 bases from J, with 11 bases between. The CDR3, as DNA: TGTGCCAGCAGCCAAGATTATAACAGGGAAGAGACCCAGTACTTC. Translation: CASSQDYNREETQYF.

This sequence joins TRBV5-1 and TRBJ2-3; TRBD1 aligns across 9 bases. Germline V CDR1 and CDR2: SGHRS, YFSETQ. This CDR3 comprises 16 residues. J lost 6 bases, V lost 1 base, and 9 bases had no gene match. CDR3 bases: TGCGCCAGCAGCTTGTCCGGGACAGGGCTTGTGGATACGCAGTATTTT. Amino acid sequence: CASSLSGTGLVDTQYF.

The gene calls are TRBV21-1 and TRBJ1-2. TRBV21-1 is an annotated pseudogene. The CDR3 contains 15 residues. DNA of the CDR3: TGTGCCAGCAGCATAAGGGAGGGAAGTGAGAATGGCTACACCTTC. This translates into CASSIREGSENGYTF.

For the CDR3, the DNA is TGTGCCAGCAGCATGAGACTAGCGGGAGAACCCTCCTACGAGCAGTACTTC. This codes for CASSMRLAGEPSYEQYF. The chain combines TRBV21-1 with TRBJ2-7; the table's TRBD2 call for D was not verified on the DNA. TRBV21-1 counts as a pseudogene. The CDR3 contains 17 residues.

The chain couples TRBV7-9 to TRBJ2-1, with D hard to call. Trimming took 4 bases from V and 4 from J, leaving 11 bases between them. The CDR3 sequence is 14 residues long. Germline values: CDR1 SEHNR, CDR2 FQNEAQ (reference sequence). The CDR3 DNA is TGTGCCAGCAGCTCGGAAGTAAATTACAATGAGCAGTTCTTC. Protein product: CASSSEVNYNEQFF.

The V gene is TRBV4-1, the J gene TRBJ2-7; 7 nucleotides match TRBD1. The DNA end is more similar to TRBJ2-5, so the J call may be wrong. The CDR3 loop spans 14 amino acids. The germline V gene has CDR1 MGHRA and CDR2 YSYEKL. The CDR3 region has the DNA TGCGCCAGCAGCGTCCAAACACAGGGGGAGACCCAGTACTTC. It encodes CASSVQTQGETQYF.

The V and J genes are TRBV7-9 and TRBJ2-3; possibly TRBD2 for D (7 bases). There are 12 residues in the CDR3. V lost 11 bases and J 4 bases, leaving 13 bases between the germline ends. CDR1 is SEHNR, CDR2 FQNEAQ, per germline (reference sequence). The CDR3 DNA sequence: TGTGCCGGGAGGGGGGTCGCAGATACGCAGTATTTT. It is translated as CAGRGVADTQYF.

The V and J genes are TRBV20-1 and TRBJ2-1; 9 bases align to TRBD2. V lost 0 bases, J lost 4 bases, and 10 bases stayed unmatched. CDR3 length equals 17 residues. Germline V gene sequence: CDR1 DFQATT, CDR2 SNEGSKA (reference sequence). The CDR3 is CSARDHFQREAYNEQFF. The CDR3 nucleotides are TGCAGTGCTAGAGATCATTTTCAGCGGGAGGCGTACAATGAGCAGTTCTTC.

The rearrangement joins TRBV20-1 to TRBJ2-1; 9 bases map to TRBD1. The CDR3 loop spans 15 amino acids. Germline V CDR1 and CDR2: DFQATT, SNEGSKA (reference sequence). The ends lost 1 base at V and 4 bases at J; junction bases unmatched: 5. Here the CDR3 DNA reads TGCAGTGCTAGAGGCGGGACAGGGTTTTACAATGAGCAGTTCTTC. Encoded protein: CSARGGTGFYNEQFF.

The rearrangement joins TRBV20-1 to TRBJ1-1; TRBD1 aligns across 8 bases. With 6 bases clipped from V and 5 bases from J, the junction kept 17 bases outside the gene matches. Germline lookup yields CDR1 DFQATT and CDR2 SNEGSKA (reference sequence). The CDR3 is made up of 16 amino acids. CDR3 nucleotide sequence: TGCAGTGCGCCTTACTCTCCGGGACAGGCTACTACTGAAGCTTTCTTT. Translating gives CSAPYSPGQATTEAFF.

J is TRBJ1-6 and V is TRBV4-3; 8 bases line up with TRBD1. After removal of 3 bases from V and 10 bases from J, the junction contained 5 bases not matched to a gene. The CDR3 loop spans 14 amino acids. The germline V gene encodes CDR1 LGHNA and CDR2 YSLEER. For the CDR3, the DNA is TGCGCCAGCAGCCACTCACAGGGGGACTCACCCCTCCACTTT. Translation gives CASSHSQGDSPLHF.

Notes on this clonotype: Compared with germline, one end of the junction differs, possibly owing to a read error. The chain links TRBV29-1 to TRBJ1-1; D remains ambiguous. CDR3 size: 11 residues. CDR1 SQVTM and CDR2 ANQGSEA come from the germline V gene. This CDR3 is CSVESHTEAFF. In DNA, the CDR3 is TGCAGCGTTGAAAGCCACACCGAAGCTTTCTTT. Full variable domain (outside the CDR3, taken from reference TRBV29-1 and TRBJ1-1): SAVISQKPSRDICQRGTSLTIQCQVDSQVTMMFWYRQQPGQSLTLIATANQGSEATYESGFVIDKFPISRPNLTFSTLTVSNMSPEDSSIYLCSVESHTEAFFGQGTRLTVV.

CDR3 in amino acids: CAATYSYEQYF. The CDR3, as DNA: TGTGCCGCCACGTACTCCTACGAGCAGTACTTC. V and J are TRBV6-1 and TRBJ2-7; D is undetermined. V was cut by 11 bases and J by 0 bases, with 8 bases left in between. Germline V gives CDR1 MNHNS, CDR2 SASEGT. This CDR3 region has 11 residues.

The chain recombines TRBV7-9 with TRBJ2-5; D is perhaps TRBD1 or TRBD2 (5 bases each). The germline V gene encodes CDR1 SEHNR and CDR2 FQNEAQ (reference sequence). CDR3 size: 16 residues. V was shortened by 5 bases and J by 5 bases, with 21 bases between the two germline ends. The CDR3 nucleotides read TGTGCCAGCAGCCAGGAGAGGGGCAAAGAATGGGAGACCCAGTACTTC. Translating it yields CASSQERGKEWETQYF. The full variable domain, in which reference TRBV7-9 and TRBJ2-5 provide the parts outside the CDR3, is DTGVSQNPRHKITKRGQNVTFRCDPISEHNRLYWYRQTLGQGPEFLTYFQNEAQLEKSRLLSDRFSAERPKGSFSTLEIQRTEQGDSAMYLCASSQERGKEWETQYFGPGTRLLVL.

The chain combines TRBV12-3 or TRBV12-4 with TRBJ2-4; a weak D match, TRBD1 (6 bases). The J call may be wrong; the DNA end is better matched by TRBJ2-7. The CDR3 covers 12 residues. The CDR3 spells CASTDRWDEQYF. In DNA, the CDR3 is TGTGCCAGCACGGACAGATGGGACGAGCAGTACTTC.

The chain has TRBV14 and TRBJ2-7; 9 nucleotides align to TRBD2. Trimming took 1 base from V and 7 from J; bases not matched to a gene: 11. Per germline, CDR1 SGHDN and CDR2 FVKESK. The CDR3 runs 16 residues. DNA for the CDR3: TGTGCCAGCAGCCAAGCCCCTAGCGGGGCCAACAATGAGCAGTACTTC. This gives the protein CASSQAPSGANNEQYF. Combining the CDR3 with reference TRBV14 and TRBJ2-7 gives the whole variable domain EAGVTQFPSHSVIEKGQTVTLRCDPISGHDNLYWYRRVMGKEIKFLLHFVKESKQDESGMPNNRFLAERTGGTYSTLKVQPAELEDSGVYFCASSQAPSGANNEQYFGPGTRLTVT.

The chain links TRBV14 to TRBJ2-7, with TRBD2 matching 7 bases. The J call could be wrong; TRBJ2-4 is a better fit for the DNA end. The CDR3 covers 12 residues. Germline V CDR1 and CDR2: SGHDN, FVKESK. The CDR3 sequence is CASSFLADIQYF. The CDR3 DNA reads TGTGCCAGCAGCTTCCTAGCGGACATTCAGTACTTC.

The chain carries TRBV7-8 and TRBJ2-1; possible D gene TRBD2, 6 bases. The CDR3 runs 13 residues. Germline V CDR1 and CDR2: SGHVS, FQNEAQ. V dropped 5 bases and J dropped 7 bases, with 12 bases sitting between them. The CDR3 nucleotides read TGTGCCAGCAGCACGCTAGCGAGAAATGAGCAGTTCTTC. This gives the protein CASSTLARNEQFF.

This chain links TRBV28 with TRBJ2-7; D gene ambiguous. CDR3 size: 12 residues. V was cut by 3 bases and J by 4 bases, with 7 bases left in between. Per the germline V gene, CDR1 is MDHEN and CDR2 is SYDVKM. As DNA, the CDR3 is TGTGCCAGCAGTTTCGCGGCGTACGAGCAGTACTTC. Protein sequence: CASSFAAYEQYF.

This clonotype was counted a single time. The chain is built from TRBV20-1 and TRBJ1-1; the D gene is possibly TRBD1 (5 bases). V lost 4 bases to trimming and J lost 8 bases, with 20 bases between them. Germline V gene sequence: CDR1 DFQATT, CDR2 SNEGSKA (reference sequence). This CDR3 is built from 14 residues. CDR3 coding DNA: TGCAGTGCTACGCGTCGGGGGGTTGGAACGGAAGCTTTCTTT. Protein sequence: CSATRRGVGTEAFF.

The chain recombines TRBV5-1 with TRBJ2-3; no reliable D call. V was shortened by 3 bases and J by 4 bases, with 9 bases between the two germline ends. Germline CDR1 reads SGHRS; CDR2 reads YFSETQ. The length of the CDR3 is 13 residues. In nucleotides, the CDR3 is TGCGCCAGCAGCTCCTCATTTTCAGATACGCAGTATTTT. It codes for CASSSSFSDTQYF.

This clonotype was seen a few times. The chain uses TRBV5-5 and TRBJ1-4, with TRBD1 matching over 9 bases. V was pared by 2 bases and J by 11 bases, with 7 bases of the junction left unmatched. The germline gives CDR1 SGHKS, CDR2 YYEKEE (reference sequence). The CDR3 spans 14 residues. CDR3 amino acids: CASSFDRGGQKLFF. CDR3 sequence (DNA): TGTGCCAGCAGCTTTGACAGGGGGGGCCAGAAACTGTTTTTT.

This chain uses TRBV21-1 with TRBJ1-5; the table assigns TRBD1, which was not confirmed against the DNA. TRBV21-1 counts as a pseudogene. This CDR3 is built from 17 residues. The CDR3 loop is CASSTGGQPRTYQPQHF. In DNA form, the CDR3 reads TGTGCCAGCAGCACTGGAGGACAGCCACGGACTTATCAGCCCCAGCATTTT.

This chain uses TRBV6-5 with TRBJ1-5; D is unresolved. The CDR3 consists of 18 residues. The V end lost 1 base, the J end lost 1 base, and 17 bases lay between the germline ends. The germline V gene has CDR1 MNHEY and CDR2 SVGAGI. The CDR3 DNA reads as TGTGCCAGCAGTTACTACCCCCGGGCAGAAAAGAGCAATCAGCCCCAGCATTTT. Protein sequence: CASSYYPRAEKSNQPQHF.